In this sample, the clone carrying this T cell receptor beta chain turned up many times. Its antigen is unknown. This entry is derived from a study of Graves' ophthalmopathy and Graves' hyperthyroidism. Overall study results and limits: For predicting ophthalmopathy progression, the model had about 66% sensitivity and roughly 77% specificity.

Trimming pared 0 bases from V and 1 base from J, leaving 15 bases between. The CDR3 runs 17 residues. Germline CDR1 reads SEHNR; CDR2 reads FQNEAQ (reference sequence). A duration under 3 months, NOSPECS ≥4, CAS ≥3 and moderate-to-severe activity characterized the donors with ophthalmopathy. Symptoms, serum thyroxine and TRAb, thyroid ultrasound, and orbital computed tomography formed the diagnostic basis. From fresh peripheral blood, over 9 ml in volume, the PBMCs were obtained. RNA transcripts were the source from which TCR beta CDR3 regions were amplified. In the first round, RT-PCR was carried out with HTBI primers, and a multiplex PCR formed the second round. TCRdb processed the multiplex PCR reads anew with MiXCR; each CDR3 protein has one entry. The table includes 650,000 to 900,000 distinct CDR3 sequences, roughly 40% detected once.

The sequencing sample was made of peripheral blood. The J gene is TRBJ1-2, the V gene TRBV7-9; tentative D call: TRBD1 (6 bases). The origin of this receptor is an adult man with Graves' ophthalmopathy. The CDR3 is CASSLALTGPVNYGYTF. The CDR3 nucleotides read TGTGCCAGCAGCTTAGCCCTGACAGGACCCGTTAACTATGGCTACACCTTC. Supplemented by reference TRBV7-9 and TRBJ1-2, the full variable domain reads DTGVSQNPRHKITKRGQNVTFRCDPISEHNRLYWYRQTLGQGPEFLTYFQNEAQLEKSRLLSDRFSAERPKGSFSTLEIQRTEQGDSAMYLCASSLALTGPVNYGYTFGSGTRLTVV.